One sample yielded the 24 T cell receptor beta chains listed below, sequenced in a study of blood T cell repertoires in COVID-19. Repertoires were generated with immunoSEQ multiplex PCR, while TCRdb's copy carries only in-frame clones and drops some. The sample has roughly 200,000 clones, about 81% seen once. Sample: peripheral blood. The receptors were gathered from a woman at least 80 years old with COVID-19, enrolled during active disease.

This clone was recorded only once. CDR3 residues: CASSAGNTEAFF. The CDR3 coding sequence is TGTGCCAGCAGCGCCGGGAACACTGAAGCTTTCTTT. J is TRBJ1-1 and V is TRBV7-8; D uncertain. The germline gives CDR1 SGHVS, CDR2 FQNEAQ. V shed 5 bases and J shed 1 base, with 5 bases lying between them. The CDR3 is 12 amino acids.

This sequence joins TRBV5-1 and TRBJ2-2; D gene ambiguous. V lost 2 bases and J lost 5, with 4 bases in between. The CDR3 has 12 amino acids. CDR1 SGHRS and CDR2 YFSETQ come from the germline V gene. The CDR3 DNA sequence: TGCGCCAGCAGCTTCTATACCGGGGAGCTGTTTTTT. This encodes CASSFYTGELFF.

Ten or more counts support this clone. The rearrangement links TRBV27 to TRBJ2-7; 9 bases are a match to TRBD2. Looked up from germline, CDR1 is MNHEY and CDR2 is SMNVEV (reference sequence). V trimming: 5 bases; J trimming: 6 bases; junction bases outside the gene matches: 8. This CDR3 spans 14 amino acids. The CDR3 nucleotides read TGTGCCAGCAGTGCTAGCGGGGTAAAGGTCGAGCAGTACTTC. Translation gives CASSASGVKVEQYF.

The chain has TRBV6-5 and TRBJ2-1, with 7 bases lining up with TRBD1. The germline V gene encodes CDR1 MNHEY and CDR2 SVGAGI. The J segment lost 2 bases and the V segment lost 8 bases, leaving 6 bases of the junction unmatched. The CDR3 totals 14 residues. This CDR3 is CASRRQGAYNEQFF. The CDR3 DNA follows: TGTGCCAGCCGGAGACAGGGAGCCTACAATGAGCAGTTCTTC.

The J gene is TRBJ2-2, the V gene TRBV9, with 12 bases aligning to TRBD1. Looked up from germline, CDR1 is SGDLS and CDR2 is YYNGEE. The J segment lost 4 bases and the V segment lost 3 bases, leaving 4 bases of the junction unmatched. The CDR3 covers 16 residues. The DNA of the CDR3 is TGTGCCAGCAGCGCTCCGGGACAGGGGGCCACCGGGGAGCTGTTTTTT. Its protein is CASSAPGQGATGELFF.

The sample holds a few counts of this clone. This chain connects TRBV19 to TRBJ1-5; D remains ambiguous. V was cut by 9 bases and J by 0 bases, with 18 bases left in between. The V gene's germline CDR1 is LNHDA and CDR2 SQIVND (reference sequence). There are 16 residues in the CDR3. The CDR3, as DNA: TGTGCCAGCCCGCCGGAGGCAGAATATAGCAATCAGCCCCAGCATTTT. Its translation: CASPPEAEYSNQPQHF.

V gene TRBV12-5 combines with J gene TRBJ2-2; TRBD1 is a possible D gene (6 bases). CDR1 LGHNT and CDR2 FRNRAP come from the germline V gene. The CDR3 length is 15 residues. Trimming cost V 0 bases and J 4 bases, with 9 bases left between them. The CDR3 protein is CASGLVIGGTGELFF. CDR3 in DNA: TGTGCTAGTGGTTTGGTAATAGGGGGCACCGGGGAGCTGTTTTTT.

The chain's CDR3 is CASSSTGRHSPLHF. CDR3 nucleotide sequence: TGTGCCAGTAGTTCGACAGGACGTCATTCACCCCTCCACTTT. The chain couples TRBV19 to TRBJ1-6; weak D call: TRBD1 (6 bases). CDR1 is LNHDA and CDR2 is SQIVND in the germline V gene (reference sequence). The V end lost 5 bases, the J end lost 8 bases, and 13 bases lay between the germline ends. The CDR3 contains 14 residues.

The V gene is TRBV5-4, the J gene TRBJ2-4, with 9 bases fitting TRBD1. Germline V gene data show CDR1 as SGHNT and CDR2 as YYREEE (reference sequence). This CDR3 has 15 amino acids. V trimming: 5 bases; J trimming: 8 bases; junction bases outside the gene matches: 11. The CDR3 DNA reads TGTGCCAGCAGTCTCGACAGGGGGTCGTTGGACATTCAGTACTTC. Translation gives CASSLDRGSLDIQYF.

This clone appeared once. An end of the junction does not agree with germline; a read error may underlie this. The V gene is TRBV4-1, the J gene TRBJ1-4; the D gene is possibly TRBD1 (6 bases). The CDR3 is 12 amino acids. Germline V CDR1 and CDR2: MGHRA, YSYEKL. This CDR3 is CASSQDFGGQMF. The CDR3 DNA is TGCGCCAGCAGCCAAGATTTTGGAGGACAGATGTTT.

The CDR3 nucleotides are TGTGCCAGCAGTGAAGACAGGGGGCCACCTGAAGCTTTCTTT. It is translated as CASSEDRGPPEAFF. The rearrangement joins TRBV28 to TRBJ1-1; 10 bases fit TRBD1. This CDR3 has 14 residues. From germline, CDR1 is MDHEN and CDR2 SYDVKM. V shed 5 bases and J 6 bases; nucleotides not matched to a gene: 6.

This sequence joins TRBV14 and TRBJ2-7; 9 nucleotides align to TRBD1. Per germline, CDR1 SGHDN and CDR2 FVKESK. Trimming took 4 bases from V and 6 from J; bases not matched to a gene: 1. The CDR3 loop spans 12 amino acids. Written as DNA, the CDR3 is TGTGCCAGCAGCCGGACAGGGGCCGAGCAGTACTTC. Translated: CASSRTGAEQYF.

The chain is built from TRBV28 and TRBJ2-2; unclear D gene. Looked up from germline, CDR1 is MDHEN and CDR2 is SYDVKM. V shed 3 bases and J shed 1 base, with 9 bases lying between them. The CDR3 has 15 residues. The CDR3: CASSFLNLNTGELFF. As DNA, the CDR3 is TGTGCCAGCAGTTTTCTTAACTTGAACACCGGGGAGCTGTTTTTT.

This clone was seen just once. This clone may be a read error of a much larger clone one base away. Other DNA variants within this sample encode the same CDR3. The V and J genes are TRBV9 and TRBJ1-2; 7 nucleotides line up with TRBD1. The germline V gene encodes CDR1 SGDLS and CDR2 YYNGEE. Trimming took 4 bases from V and 2 from J; bases not matched to a gene: 2. CDR3 length: 13 residues. CDR3 sequence (DNA): TGTGCCAGCAGCCCGGACAGGAACTATGGCTACACCTTC. This gives the protein CASSPDRNYGYTF.

The DNA for the CDR3 is TGTGCCAGTAGTATGAGTTTGGACTCGGGGGGTTCCTACGAGCAGTACTTC. It encodes CASSMSLDSGGSYEQYF. The chain has TRBV19 and TRBJ2-7; 7 nucleotides agree with TRBD2. CDR3 length: 17 residues. Germline V gene sequence: CDR1 LNHDA, CDR2 SQIVND (reference sequence). V lost 3 bases to trimming and J lost 1 base; unmatched junction nucleotides: 12.

The chain's CDR3 is CASSRTVRYGYTF. Written as DNA, the CDR3 is TGTGCCAGCAGCCGTACAGTACGCTATGGCTACACCTTC. The rearrangement links TRBV5-4 to TRBJ1-2, with no clear D. CDR1 and CDR2 from the germline V gene are SGHNT and YYREEE (reference sequence). The CDR3 spans 13 residues. V was trimmed by 4 bases and J by 4 bases, leaving 11 bases between them.

The chain has TRBV7-2 and TRBJ1-2, with 10 bases aligning to TRBD1. This CDR3 has 17 residues. J lost 7 bases, V lost 2 bases, and 13 bases had no gene match. Germline lookup yields CDR1 SGHTA and CDR2 FQGNSA. The CDR3 here is CASSLRTRTGGSGGYTF. CDR3 bases: TGTGCCAGCAGCTTAAGGACCCGGACAGGGGGGAGCGGTGGCTACACCTTC.

The chain uses TRBV6-5 and TRBJ1-2; D unresolved. Germline V lookup: CDR1 MNHEY, CDR2 SVGAGI. The CDR3 runs to 14 residues. V was shortened by 5 bases and J by 4 bases, with 14 bases between the two germline ends. The CDR3 region has the DNA TGTGCCAGCAGTAGAACACAGCTTGCCTATGGCTACACCTTC. Translated: CASSRTQLAYGYTF.

This clone was counted a single time. This rearrangement joins TRBV18 to TRBJ2-7, with 8 bases matching TRBD2. The CDR3 runs to 16 residues. Trimming at V came to 3 bases and at J to 5 bases, leaving 12 bases not matched to a gene. Per germline, CDR1 KGHSH and CDR2 LQKENI. In nucleotides, the CDR3 is TGTGCCAGCTCACCCTCCCCAGCGGGAGAGGGCCACGAGCAGTACTTC. Its protein product is CASSPSPAGEGHEQYF.

The chain recombines TRBV25-1 with TRBJ1-2; 9 nucleotides line up with TRBD1. CDR3 length: 15 residues. Germline CDR1 reads MGHDK; CDR2 reads SYGVNS. The junction had 7 bases not matched to a gene; V was cut back by 4 bases and J by 4 bases. Here the CDR3 reads CASSAGTGISYGYTF. As DNA, the CDR3 is TGTGCCAGCAGTGCAGGGACAGGGATCAGCTATGGCTACACCTTC.

The table lists this clone with a few counts. The rearrangement links TRBV19 to TRBJ2-7, with D maybe TRBD1 (6 bases). The CDR3 covers 15 residues. Trimming took off 3 bases at V and 3 bases at J, with 15 bases between the two ends. CDR1 and CDR2 (germline): LNHDA, SQIVND (reference sequence). CDR3 nucleotides: TGTGCCAGTAGTATTTACCACAGGGATAGCTACGAGCAGTACTTC. Translation gives CASSIYHRDSYEQYF.

The chain combines TRBV11-3 with TRBJ2-1, with 10 bases fitting TRBD2. Trimming took 5 bases from V and 2 from J; bases not matched to a gene: 3. Germline lookup yields CDR1 SGHNT and CDR2 YENEEA. This CDR3 has 15 residues. The CDR3 region has the DNA TGTGCCAGCAGCCCCAGCGGGAGGGCCTACAATGAGCAGTTCTTC. Protein: CASSPSGRAYNEQFF.

CDR3 bases: TGTGCCGCTGGAGGGACAGGGATGATTGAGCAGTTCTTC. Encoded protein: CAAGGTGMIEQFF. The chain couples TRBV25-1 to TRBJ2-1, with 9 bases lining up with TRBD1. Germline V gene sequence: CDR1 MGHDK, CDR2 SYGVNS. The CDR3 is 13 amino acids. V shed 11 bases and J 9 bases; nucleotides not matched to a gene: 11.

This clone was seen more than once but under ten times. V is TRBV5-6 and J is TRBJ2-3, with 8 bases matching TRBD1. The V segment lost 0 bases and the J segment 2 bases; nucleotides outside the gene matches: 5. CDR1 and CDR2 (germline): SGHDT, YYEEEE. The CDR3 runs 16 residues. Here the CDR3 reads CASSLVGQGYTDTQYF. In nucleotides, the CDR3 is TGTGCCAGCAGCTTGGTCGGACAGGGCTACACAGATACGCAGTATTTT.